This TCR beta chain derives from a study of CD8+CD57+ T cells in acquired aplastic anemia (dated by TCRdb to the late 2010s). For the study in its entirety: Extracted DNA from sorted CD4+ and CD8+ cells averaged around 3.3 ug, ranging from about 0.17 to 30 ug. A CD8+CD57+ expansion meant a frequency higher than the mean frequency seen in healthy subjects. Study-level results and caveats: Although roughly 29 CD8+ CDR3 sequences were shared by patients and controls, these sequences appeared highly expressed in patients and within the immunodominant clones of patients. Between patients and healthy controls, no significant difference in CD8+ Simpson's diversity was found (P=0.060).

This clonotype was seen ten or more times. No cognate antigen has been identified for it. Base-call qualities are not available, and no considerably larger clone is one nucleotide away. Patients chosen for sequencing had shown expansion of CD8+CD57+ cells by flow cytometry. Every patient had severe acquired aplastic anemia, diagnosed using the International Study of Aplastic Anemia and Agranulocytosis and Camitta criteria. No patient had received any therapy when blood was sampled. The study deep-sequenced TCR repertoires of sorted CD4+ and CD8+ blood T cells from severe aplastic anemia patients and healthy subjects. Patients were enrolled in the USA under clinicaltrials.gov protocols 00001620, 01623167, 00001397, 00071045, 00081523 and 00961064. Ficoll-Paque density gradient centrifugation was used to isolate peripheral blood mononuclear cells. Before DNA was extracted, CD4+ and CD8+ T cells were sorted using either FACS or magnetic beads.

V ends up 1 base short and J 0 bases short, with an unmatched junction base count of 9. The cysteine opens and the phenylalanine closes a CDR3 of 18 amino acids. Solely the CDR3 DNA is kept, with 54 bases framed from the first base. The germline V gene yields SGHRS for CDR1 and YFSETQ for CDR2. Profiling of TCR beta VDJ combinations and CDR3 sequences used genomic DNA as the template. An Illumina HiSeq 2000 was used for TCR repertoire sequencing. The authors' pipeline ran thus. Repertoires were assessed using TRBV/TRBJ rearrangement plots, CDR3 size and DJ length profiles, and Simpson's diversity index. The immunodominant clone was defined as the most abundant DNA sequence in deep sequencing data. CDR3 amino acid sequences were screened for sharing across subjects and compared with published repertoires and the VDJdb database. TCRdb redid the processing of the public reads, applying fastp at Q25 and MiXCR, and retained in-frame beta chains. Each entry merges the rows of one CDR3 protein and shows their most common DNA and genes. The V and J calls come from TCRdb's annotation, not from the publication. In all, the sample holds approximately 200,000 distinct CDR3 sequences, and less than 60% of those were seen once. The ten most abundant clones make up less than 20% of the sample.

Sequenced input: sorted CD4+, CD8+, or CD8+CD57+ T cells (not recorded which) from PBMCs. The clonotype was recovered from a human donor with aplastic anemia. The receptor chain draws on TRBV5-1 and TRBJ1-3; 8 nucleotides in the junction match TRBD1. The CDR3 protein: CASSLSLSGGFSGNTIYF. The DNA reads as follows: TGCGCCAGCAGCTTGTCCCTTTCAGGGGGCTTCTCTGGAAACACCATATATTTT.